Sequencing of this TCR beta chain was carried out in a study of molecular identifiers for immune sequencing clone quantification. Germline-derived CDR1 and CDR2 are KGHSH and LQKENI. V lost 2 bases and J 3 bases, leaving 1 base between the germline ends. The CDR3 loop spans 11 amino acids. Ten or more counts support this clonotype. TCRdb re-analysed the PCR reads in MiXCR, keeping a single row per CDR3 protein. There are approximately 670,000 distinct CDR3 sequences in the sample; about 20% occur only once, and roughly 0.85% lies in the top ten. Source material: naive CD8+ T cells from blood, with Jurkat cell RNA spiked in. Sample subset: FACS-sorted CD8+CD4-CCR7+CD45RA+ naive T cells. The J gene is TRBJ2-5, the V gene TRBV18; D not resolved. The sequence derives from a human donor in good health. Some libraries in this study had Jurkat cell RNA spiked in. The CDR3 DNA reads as TGTGCCAGCTCACCAGAAGAGACCCAGTACTTC. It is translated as CASSPEETQYF.